The rows below give T cell receptor beta chains drawn from one sample of a study of regulatory T cells in long-lasting Graves disease. A single record per CDR3 protein comes from TCRdb applying MiXCR to the multiplex PCR reads. The repertoire holds some 400,000 distinct CDR3 sequences, with 15% as singletons. This sample also appeared in a second study, on T cells in Graves' hyperthyroidism and ophthalmopathy.

The sample was peripheral blood mononuclear cells (PBMCs), taken at new diagnosis, from a patient treated with antithyroid drugs. The receptors come from a woman in her twenties or thirties with Graves disease. CDR3s include the opening cysteine and the closing phenylalanine or tryptophan. The D gene is left open where the match is weak. Size is stated as once, few, many, or a class for an expanded clone.

v_gene: TRBV27
d_gene: TRBD1
abundance: many
j_gene: TRBJ1-2
CDR3aa: CASSFARGLGDGYTF
CDR3nt: TGTGCCAGCAGTTTCGCCAGGGGGCTCGGGGATGGCTACACCTTC

v_gene: TRBV12-5
d_gene: NA
abundance: many
j_gene: TRBJ2-1
CDR3aa: CASGTDSSSYNEQFF
CDR3nt: TGTGCTAGTGGTACCGACAGTTCCTCCTACAATGAGCAGTTCTTC

v_gene: TRBV2
d_gene: NA
abundance: many
j_gene: TRBJ2-1
CDR3aa: CASTPGANEQFF
CDR3nt: TGTGCCAGCACCCCAGGGGCCAATGAGCAGTTCTTC

v_gene: TRBV19
d_gene: NA
abundance: few
j_gene: TRBJ1-5
CDR3aa: CASSMWAQGGNQPQHF
CDR3nt: TGTGCCAGTAGTATGTGGGCGCAGGGCGGCAATCAGCCCCAGCATTTT

v_gene: TRBV20-1
d_gene: NA
abundance: few
j_gene: TRBJ1-3
CDR3aa: CSATSGAGNTIYF
CDR3nt: TGCAGTGCTACCTCTGGCGCTGGAAACACCATATATTTT

v_gene: TRBV6-5
d_gene: NA
abundance: few
j_gene: TRBJ1-4
CDR3aa: CASSYSPRKDEKLFF
CDR3nt: TGTGCCAGCAGTTACTCGCCAAGGAAGGATGAAAAACTGTTTTTT

v_gene: TRBV7-9
d_gene: NA
abundance: many
j_gene: TRBJ1-1
CDR3aa: CASSLGGRVGTEAFF
CDR3nt: TGTGCCAGCAGCTTAGGTGGCAGGGTGGGCACTGAAGCTTTCTTT

v_gene: TRBV7-8
d_gene: NA
abundance: few
j_gene: TRBJ1-2
CDR3aa: CASTPLGGETANYGYTF
CDR3nt: TGTGCCAGCACCCCTTTAGGGGGAGAAACAGCTAACTATGGCTACACCTTC

v_gene: TRBV28
d_gene: NA
abundance: few
j_gene: TRBJ1-1
CDR3aa: CASSPTGLGTEAFF
CDR3nt: TGTGCCAGCAGCCCTACAGGGTTGGGCACTGAAGCTTTCTTT

v_gene: TRBV28
d_gene: TRBD1
abundance: few
j_gene: TRBJ2-5
CDR3aa: CASSPPGQQETQYF
CDR3nt: TGTGCCAGCAGTCCCCCGGGACAGCAAGAGACCCAGTACTTC

v_gene: TRBV29-1
d_gene: NA
abundance: few
j_gene: TRBJ1-1
CDR3aa: CSATPGSVTEAFF
CDR3nt: TGCAGCGCGACCCCCGGGTCAGTCACTGAAGCTTTCTTT

v_gene: TRBV20-1
d_gene: TRBD2
abundance: few
j_gene: TRBJ2-1
CDR3aa: CSARALAGAYNEQFF
CDR3nt: TGCAGTGCTAGAGCACTAGCGGGGGCCTACAATGAGCAGTTCTTC

v_gene: TRBV7-2
d_gene: TRBD2
abundance: many
j_gene: TRBJ2-3
CDR3aa: CASSRTSGRPDTQYF
CDR3nt: TGTGCCAGCAGCCGCACTAGCGGGAGGCCGGATACGCAGTATTTT

v_gene: TRBV7-2
d_gene: NA
abundance: few
j_gene: TRBJ2-1
CDR3aa: CASSLARRLTNEQFF
CDR3nt: TGTGCCAGCAGCTTAGCGAGGCGGCTAACCAATGAGCAGTTCTTC

v_gene: TRBV12-5
d_gene: NA
abundance: few
j_gene: TRBJ1-1
CDR3aa: CASGFLTEAFF
CDR3nt: TGTGCTAGTGGTTTTTTAACGGAAGCTTTCTTT

v_gene: TRBV2
d_gene: NA
abundance: many
j_gene: TRBJ1-1
CDR3aa: CATHDPNTEAFF
CDR3nt: TGTGCCACCCATGACCCCAACACTGAAGCTTTCTTT

v_gene: TRBV27
d_gene: TRBD2
abundance: many
j_gene: TRBJ2-1
CDR3aa: CASATGGPHNEQFF
CDR3nt: TGTGCCAGCGCTACGGGAGGCCCCCACAATGAGCAGTTCTTC